A single sample gave rise to the 21 T cell receptor beta chains below, sequenced in a study of CD8 T cells in Susac syndrome. RNA was extracted with the RNeasy kit, and a quantity of roughly 0.5 to 1 ug was reverse transcribed using random hexamers. TCRdb used MiXCR to reprocess the immunoSEQ multiplex PCR reads, holding one entry per CDR3 protein. The sample records about 190,000 distinct CDR3 sequences, approximately 94% being singletons. Source material: CD4+ T cells from PBMCs. The source of these receptors is a human donor with Susac syndrome.

The rearrangement links TRBV24-1 to TRBJ2-6; possibly TRBD1 for D (5 bases). V dropped 4 bases and J dropped 1 base, with 13 bases sitting between them. CDR1 KGHDR and CDR2 SFDVKD come from the germline V gene. This CDR3 is 17 amino acids long. In nucleotides, the CDR3 is TGTGCCACCAGTGAGGGGCGTCGCGGTTCTGGGGCCAACGTCCTGACTTTC. It encodes CATSEGRRGSGANVLTF.

V and J are TRBV19 and TRBJ2-5; D remains ambiguous. The CDR3 has 12 residues. CDR1 LNHDA and CDR2 SQIVND come from the germline V gene (reference sequence). V shed 4 bases and J shed 3 bases, with 6 bases lying between them. CDR3 DNA: TGTGCCAGTAGTAGGTCCGAAGAGACCCAGTACTTC. It is translated as CASSRSEETQYF.

V is TRBV6-6 and J is TRBJ1-5; D call uncertain. The CDR3 loop spans 12 amino acids. Germline V gene lookup returns CDR1 MNHNY and CDR2 SVGAGI (reference sequence). The CDR3 loop reads CATTTSNQPQHF. CDR3 in DNA: TGTGCTACCACGACAAGCAATCAGCCCCAGCATTTT.

The chain joins TRBV20-1 to TRBJ2-1; the D is unclear. The CDR3 covers 11 residues. Between the trimmed V and J ends, which lost 2 bases and 7 bases, there was a span of 6 bases. CDR1 DFQATT and CDR2 SNEGSKA come from the germline V gene (reference sequence). The chain's CDR3 is CSARLVNEQFF. CDR3 nucleotides: TGCAGTGCTAGACTAGTGAATGAGCAGTTCTTC.

The chain carries TRBV3-1 and TRBJ2-5, with D uncertain. This CDR3 spans 15 amino acids. Germline CDR1 is LGHDT and CDR2 is YNNKEL (reference sequence). Trimming shortened V by 2 bases and J by 2 bases, and 12 bases separated the two germline ends. CDR3 protein: CASSQSQRPQETQYF. DNA for the CDR3: TGTGCCAGCAGCCAATCCCAGAGACCTCAAGAGACCCAGTACTTC.

The rearrangement joins TRBV4-1 to TRBJ1-1, with D possibly TRBD1 on 5 matching bases. Germline loops: CDR1 MGHRA, CDR2 YSYEKL. The CDR3 is made up of 16 amino acids. Trimming took off 4 bases at V and 2 bases at J, with 17 bases between the two ends. The CDR3 DNA follows: TGCGCCAGCAGCCTACTGGGGCGGGGACGCAACACTGAAGCTTTCTTT. It specifies CASSLLGRGRNTEAFF.

The chain combines TRBV2 with TRBJ1-6; the match to TRBD1 covers 11 bases. Germline values: CDR1 SNHLY, CDR2 FYNNEI. J gave up 10 bases and V 6 bases, and 8 bases lay outside the gene matches. The CDR3 contains 15 residues. CDR3 amino acids: CASRKRTGGDSPLHF. Written as DNA, the CDR3 is TGTGCCAGCAGGAAACGGACAGGGGGCGACTCACCCCTCCACTTT.

J is TRBJ1-5 and V is TRBV12-3 or TRBV12-4; D is possibly TRBD1 (5 bases). Between the trimmed V and J ends, which lost 3 bases and 10 bases, there was a span of 10 bases. The CDR3 runs 12 residues. DNA for the CDR3: TGTGCCAGCAGTTTCGGGGGACCCCCCCAGCATTTT. As protein: CASSFGGPPQHF.

V and J are TRBV25-1 and TRBJ2-3; D may correspond to TRBD1 or TRBD2 (5 bases each). The V end was cut by 6 bases, the J end by 1 base, with 17 bases between. Germline V gene data show CDR1 as MGHDK and CDR2 as SYGVNS. There are 16 residues in the CDR3. The CDR3 DNA sequence: TGTGCCAGCAGGCCCCCCGGGCAGGGAGGCACAGATACGCAGTATTTT. Translated: CASRPPGQGGTDTQYF. The complete variable domain, with remaining parts taken from reference TRBV25-1 and TRBJ2-3, reads EADIYQTPRYLVIGTGKKITLECSQTMGHDKMYWYQQDPGMELHLIHYSYGVNSTEKGDLSSESTVSRIRTEHFPLTLESARPSHTSQYLCASRPPGQGGTDTQYFGPGTRLTVL.

V gene TRBV20-1 combines with J gene TRBJ2-2, with 8 bases lining up with TRBD2. Germline V gene lookup returns CDR1 DFQATT and CDR2 SNEGSKA (reference sequence). This CDR3 has 15 residues. Trimming cost V 0 bases and J 9 bases; bases outside gene matches: 9. The DNA of the CDR3 is TGCAGTGCTAGAGATTCAGCGGGGGCGGGGTGGGAGCTGTTTTTT. This translates into CSARDSAGAGWELFF.

This sequence joins TRBV5-1 and TRBJ2-5; the D gene is possibly TRBD1 (6 bases). Trimming shortened V by 4 bases and J by 1 base, and 11 bases separated the two germline ends. The CDR3 has 14 amino acids. The germline gives CDR1 SGHRS, CDR2 YFSETQ. This chain's CDR3 is CASSPQGSQETQYF. CDR3 DNA sequence: TGCGCCAGCAGCCCCCAGGGGAGCCAAGAGACCCAGTACTTC.

The chain links TRBV20-1 to TRBJ2-1, with 12 bases identical to TRBD1. CDR1 is DFQATT and CDR2 is SNEGSKA in the germline V gene (reference sequence). The CDR3 has 16 residues. V dropped 5 bases and J dropped 8; count of bases not matched to a gene: 13. The CDR3 nucleotides read TGCAGTGCTCCCCGAGGGGGGGGGACAGGGGGCTATGAGCAGTTCTTC. As protein: CSAPRGGGTGGYEQFF.

The chain uses TRBV20-1 and TRBJ2-7, with TRBD1 matching over 7 bases. This CDR3 comprises 14 residues. J gave up 3 bases and V 2 bases, and 7 bases lay outside the gene matches. Germline V gene data show CDR1 as DFQATT and CDR2 as SNEGSKA (reference sequence). The CDR3 bases are TGCAGTGCTAGATCAGGGGGACCTATCTACGAGCAGTACTTC. It encodes CSARSGGPIYEQYF.

The V gene is TRBV7-6, the J gene TRBJ1-5, with D possibly TRBD1 on 5 matching bases. Germline V gives CDR1 SGHVS, CDR2 FNYEAQ. V was clipped by 4 bases and J by 6 bases, with 16 bases between them. This CDR3 comprises 15 residues. The CDR3 coding sequence is TGTGCCAGCAGCTCCGGGGCCTCGGGGGGTCAGCCCCAGCATTTT. Translated: CASSSGASGGQPQHF.

The chain combines TRBV9 with TRBJ1-3, with a possible D match to TRBD1 (6 bases). Trimming shortened V by 0 bases and J by 7 bases, and 26 bases separated the two germline ends. The CDR3 loop spans 19 amino acids. From germline, CDR1 is SGDLS and CDR2 YYNGEE. CDR3 sequence reads: CASSVVPTMGAGSINTIYF. CDR3 DNA sequence: TGTGCCAGCAGCGTAGTTCCAACTATGGGGGCAGGGAGTATCAACACCATATATTTT.

This chain links TRBV29-1 with TRBJ1-5, with 8 bases matching TRBD1. This CDR3 has 16 residues. Germline CDR1 reads SQVTM; CDR2 reads ANQGSEA. Germline trimming cut 7 bases from V and 0 bases from J; bases unmatched to any gene: 11. CDR3 loop: CSASFGQGYSNQPQHF. DNA of the CDR3: TGCAGCGCCTCCTTCGGACAGGGTTATAGCAATCAGCCCCAGCATTTT.

The chain carries TRBV7-8 and TRBJ1-2; D is ambiguous. CDR3 length: 15 amino acids. Germline CDR1 is SGHVS and CDR2 is FQNEAQ. Between the trimmed V and J ends, which lost 3 bases and 4 bases, there was a span of 15 bases. This CDR3 is CASSLASDGSYGYTF. CDR3 DNA: TGTGCCAGCAGCTTGGCCTCGGACGGAAGCTATGGCTACACCTTC.

The table lists this clonotype with a count of one. This CDR3 reads CASSLLRSGANVLTF. The CDR3 nucleotides are TGTGCCAGCAGCTTGTTACGGTCTGGGGCCAACGTCCTGACTTTC. The chain uses TRBV7-9 and TRBJ2-6; D is ambiguous. The V end was cut by 3 bases, the J end by 1 base, with 7 bases between. The CDR3 has 15 amino acids. The germline CDR1 and CDR2 sequences are SEHNR and FQNEAQ (reference sequence). The full variable domain, with the rest looked up from reference TRBV7-9 and TRBJ2-6, is DTGVSQNPRHKITKRGQNVTFRCDPISEHNRLYWYRQTLGQGPEFLTYFQNEAQLEKSRLLSDRFSAERPKGSFSTLEIQRTEQGDSAMYLCASSLLRSGANVLTFGAGSRLTVL.

The chain carries TRBV7-9 and TRBJ1-1; D unresolved. CDR3 length equals 12 residues. Per germline, CDR1 SEHNR and CDR2 FQNEAQ (reference sequence). The V and J ends lost 10 bases and 4 bases respectively, with 13 bases between them. The CDR3: CATRQGPTEAFF. The CDR3 DNA sequence: TGTGCCACCCGGCAAGGGCCCACTGAAGCTTTCTTT.

V is TRBV2 and J is TRBJ2-1; TRBD2 is a possible D gene (6 bases). The V end lost 7 bases, the J end lost 7 bases, and 17 bases lay between the germline ends. Germline CDR1 is SNHLY and CDR2 is FYNNEI. This CDR3 has 14 amino acids. CDR3 region: CASTQARGRNEQFF. Here the CDR3 DNA reads TGTGCCAGCACTCAGGCTCGGGGGAGGAATGAGCAGTTCTTC.

The chain combines TRBV29-1 with TRBJ1-2; D gene unclear. The ends were cut back, 4 bases at V and 7 bases at J, with 1 base in the middle. The germline V gene encodes CDR1 SQVTM and CDR2 ANQGSEA. This CDR3 has 8 amino acids. The CDR3: CSVVGYTF. The CDR3 DNA sequence: TGCAGCGTTGTTGGCTACACCTTC. Full variable domain (rest looked up from reference TRBV29-1 and TRBJ1-2): SAVISQKPSRDICQRGTSLTIQCQVDSQVTMMFWYRQQPGQSLTLIATANQGSEATYESGFVIDKFPISRPNLTFSTLTVSNMSPEDSSIYLCSVVGYTFGSGTRLTVV.